The entry below gives a single T cell receptor (beta chain) sequence along with its context. Its cognate antigen is unknown. The entry originates in a study of T cell responses to AZD1222 COVID-19 vaccine. General study results and limits: Donors, mostly white British, included more females; clonal diversity was possibly underestimated. Samples come after the peak T cell response, not at day 14. Baseline antibody screening turned up just six or seven seropositive AZD1222 recipients.

Timing groups of about 4 and about 12 weeks for second doses were pooled. Clones were sequenced by immunoSEQ multiplex PCR, and TCRdb holds only the in-frame ones, with some missing. The table lists 55,000 to 65,000 clones, 80% of them singletons. The specimen was peripheral blood, collected 28 days after the second AZD1222 dose. The sequence derives from an adult who received the AZD1222 COVID-19 vaccine.

CDR3 amino acids: CASSPATRGTDTQYF. The DNA for the CDR3 is TGTGCCAGCAGCCCAGCGACGCGGGGCACAGATACGCAGTATTTT. The chain carries TRBV5-4 and TRBJ2-3, with D perhaps matching TRBD2 (5 bases). Germline CDR1 and CDR2: SGHNT and YYREEE (reference sequence). Trimming left V 4 bases short and J 1 base short, with 13 bases between. This CDR3 has 15 amino acids.